The clone carrying this T cell receptor beta chain has a single count. Its antigen is unknown. Deletions cut 4 bases from V and 2 bases from J, with 14 bases between. This CDR3 is 15 amino acids long. Germline assignment: CDR1 LGHNA and CDR2 YNFKEQ. The data originate from a study of T cell responses to AZD1222 COVID-19 vaccine. Clones were sequenced by immunoSEQ multiplex PCR, and TCRdb holds only the in-frame ones, with some missing. Of some 150,000 clones listed, 90% to 95% were seen once; the top ten hold less than 2%. The study, taken as a whole, reports: The donors showed a predominance of white British ancestry and of females, with possible underestimation of clonal diversity. Vaccine-associated CD4 TCRs spanned spike, dominant at 160-218 and 743-854. Seropositive at baseline were only 5 to 7 AZD1222 recipients. Among spike-specific TCRs, nearly half reportedly target unmutated variant regions.

V gene TRBV4-2 combines with J gene TRBJ1-2; no clear D. The TCR originated in an adult in good health. Sequencing used peripheral blood, obtained on day 0 of AZD1222 vaccination. CDR3 amino acids: CASSREVRANYGYTF. In DNA form, the CDR3 reads TGTGCCAGCAGCCGCGAGGTGAGGGCCAACTATGGCTACACCTTC.